One sample yielded the 4 T cell receptor beta chains listed below, sequenced in a study of blood T cell repertoires in COVID-19. Sequencing was performed with immunoSEQ multiplex PCR; in TCRdb, only in-frame clones are kept and a portion is missing. The sample gives around 250,000 clones, about 82% of which show up once; around 2% is in the top ten. The sequenced sample consisted of PBMCs or T cells enriched from blood (not recorded which). The receptors were gathered from a woman between 50 and 59 years old who had recovered from COVID-19.

The gene calls are TRBV20-1 and TRBJ2-1; weak D call: TRBD2 (5 bases). V was pared by 7 bases and J by 10 bases, with 11 bases between. CDR1 and CDR2 (germline): DFQATT, SNEGSKA (reference sequence). This CDR3 is built from 10 residues. CDR3 sequence reads: CSVRRGEQFF. The CDR3 DNA follows: TGCAGTGTTCGGAGAGGGGAGCAGTTCTTC.

The chain joins TRBV7-9 to TRBJ2-1, with a weak D call TRBD1 (6 bases). CDR1 is SEHNR, CDR2 FQNEAQ, per germline (reference sequence). The V end was cut by 6 bases, the J end by 4 bases, with 16 bases between. The length of the CDR3 is 15 residues. For the CDR3, the DNA is TGTGCCAGCAGACTCTATCAGGGGCCATACAATGAGCAGTTCTTC. Its translation is CASRLYQGPYNEQFF. The whole variable domain, filled in from reference TRBV7-9 and TRBJ2-1, reads DTGVSQNPRHKITKRGQNVTFRCDPISEHNRLYWYRQTLGQGPEFLTYFQNEAQLEKSRLLSDRFSAERPKGSFSTLEIQRTEQGDSAMYLCASRLYQGPYNEQFFGPGTRLTVL.

This clone has a single count. CDR3 DNA: TGCGCCAGCAGCCAAGATCACCTCCCCAGGATTAATCAGCCCCAGCATTTT. Amino acids: CASSQDHLPRINQPQHF. This sequence joins TRBV4-3 and TRBJ1-5; D is unclear. In germline, CDR1 is LGHNA, CDR2 YSLEER. This CDR3 has 17 amino acids. V was trimmed by 0 bases and J by 4 bases, leaving 16 bases between them.

The rearrangement uses TRBV19 and TRBJ1-1; the D gene is possibly TRBD1 (6 bases). The CDR3 covers 11 residues. CDR1 is LNHDA, CDR2 SQIVND, per germline (reference sequence). V lost 5 bases and J lost 6, with 7 bases in between. The CDR3 region is CASSWGPEAFF. Here the CDR3 DNA reads TGTGCCAGTAGTTGGGGGCCTGAAGCTTTCTTT.